This T cell receptor beta chain was profiled in a study of human T cells and chemical hapten exposure. Whole-study findings and limits: The immune response of these alopecia patients might not match healthy individuals'. Patch test score showed a positive correlation with PT1 expanded TCR counts.

The time point was: pre-sensitization, week 0. Treatment noted: therapeutic diphenylcyclopropenone sensitization with weekly scalp DPC. The CDR3 runs to 13 residues. Germline CDR1 reads LGHNA; CDR2 reads YSLEER. This clonotype came up many times. Its target is not known. Compared with germline, one end of the junction differs, possibly owing to a read error. TCRdb re-called the RACE reads with MiXCR, one entry per CDR3 protein. The sample includes more than 300,000 distinct CDR3 sequences, about 5.4% seen only once; the top ten take about 8.2%. V gene TRBV4-3 combines with J gene TRBJ2-5; a possible D gene is TRBD1 (6 bases). The clonotype comes from a woman between 18 and 29 years old with alopecia areata. Some clones in this sample may be carry-over from other donors' samples. The sample was whole blood, taken in connection with sensitization to the hapten diphenylcyclopropenone (DPC). The CDR3 DNA sequence: TGTGCCAGCAGTCAGGGGCTACAAGAGACCCAGTACTTC. Residues: CASSQGLQETQYF.